One and the same sample provided the 2 T cell receptor beta chains below, sequenced in a study of blood T cells in healthy people across ages. For the second PCR, which ran for about 6 to 12 cycles, a sample-barcoded 5' primer and a J-beta primer mix were used. Using its own MiXCR run on the 5' RACE reads, TCRdb lists one record per CDR3 protein. The table lists about a million distinct CDR3 sequences, approximately 50% of them singletons, with roughly 23% in the top ten. The sample consisted of blood. The source is a woman in her sixties or seventies in good health.

This clonotype appeared many times. The chain employs TRBV5-1 and TRBJ2-7; a weak D match, TRBD2 (5 bases). Germline assignment: CDR1 SGHRS and CDR2 YFSETQ. This CDR3 comprises 14 residues. Trimming removed 0 bases at V and 0 bases at J, with 7 bases between. This CDR3 reads CASSLVGISYEQYF. Written as DNA, the CDR3 is TGCGCCAGCAGCTTGGTCGGGATCTCCTACGAGCAGTACTTC.

V and J are TRBV6-6 and TRBJ1-1; D not resolved. The V and J ends lost 6 bases and 8 bases respectively, with 16 bases between them. The germline V gene has CDR1 MNHNY and CDR2 SVGAGI (reference sequence). This CDR3 contains 13 residues. DNA of the CDR3: TGTGCCAGCAGCCCGCGAACTACCTTAGAAGCTTTCTTT. This codes for CASSPRTTLEAFF.